Sequencing of this T cell receptor beta chain was carried out in a study of shared clonotypes between healthy human individuals (dated by TCRdb to the early 2020s). For the wider study: The cohort comprised a couple of women and a few men aged 18 to 49 years. For each donor, CD4 naive and CD4 memory were each run on three plates, CD8 naive on two plates, and CD8 memory on one plate. Libraries were prepared and TCR repertoires were sequenced by different laboratories using diverse techniques, in order to increase sequencing depth and limit assay-specific biases. Between about 0.8 and 9 billion PBMCs per donor were obtained by leukapheresis. To estimate repertoire size and how much clonotype sharing occurs between individuals, the study deeply sequenced the blood TCR repertoires of about five healthy adults. Results and caveats for the whole study, not just this receptor: About 4.5% of naive CD4, more than 3% of naive CD8, roughly 2.4% of memory CD4, and about 0.4% of memory CD8 clonotypes were shared across several donors. Clonotypes shared by all four sorted-subset donors showed higher generation probabilities than non-shared clonotypes. Estimated clonotype richness was generally larger for naive than for memory subsets. Based on pairwise subsampling, the degree of clonotype sharing among donors was expected to be affected by sequencing depth. Incomplete sequencing was indicated by rarefaction of sorted-subset datasets, despite the large sequencing depth. The genetic and exposure-history diversity represented was limited by the small number of donors. Only blood was sampled, and tissue TCR repertoires likely differ from those in blood.

This clone was seen once. Its antigen target is currently unknown. No clone much larger than this one lies a single base away; base qualities are absent. TCR CDR3 regions were amplified from genomic DNA by multiplex PCR using the deep immunoSEQ assay. Extracted genomic DNA from each cell subset was spread evenly across all wells of several immunoSEQ 96-well plates, with each plate serving as a replicate. For sorted subsets, each replicate PCR was loaded with 200 ng genomic DNA, equivalent to about 30,000 T cell genomes. The purified libraries were quantified using a Qubit 3.0 fluorometer, sized with a Bioanalyzer 2100, and then quantified again using the KAPA Library Quantification kit. Every immunoSEQ 96-well plate was sequenced on a separate single-read 150-cycle Illumina NextSeq 550 flow cell. The original pipeline was this. Because the immunoSEQ output held only junctional sequences and lacked quality scores, the filtering could not match the filtering applied to full-length reads. To assign V/J genes and CDR3, sequences were annotated using PyIR, a Python wrapper for IgBLAST v1.9, with IMGT germline references. Reads were removed for weak V/J assignments (E-value above 1e-6), missing CDR3, stop codons, out-of-frame junctions, or ambiguous translated residues. V3J clonotypes were defined as sequences sharing an identical inferred V gene, J gene, and CDR3 amino acid sequence. The percentage overlap between two repertoires was calculated by dividing the number of shared unique clonotypes by the size of the smaller repertoire. Three approaches were used to assess repertoire richness: RTK rarefaction, the Chao1 estimator, and Recon v2.1 estimates of unobserved clonotypes. OLGA was used to compute generation probabilities for all TCRbeta clonotypes that the gDNA method yielded from several donors. TCRdb holds this immuneACCESS table with in-frame rearrangements only. Some clones are missing; in checked studies, unresolved V genes explain under half, and the rest has no known cause. V and J calls plus clone size are reproduced from that table; the DNA served to infer D and trimming. Recorded for this sample are roughly 2.1 million clones; approximately 94% of them occurred a single time. The leading ten clones occupy under 2% of the sample.

CD8 naive samples were CD45RO-negative cells positively selected for CCR7, giving a CD45RA+CCR7+ population that excluded TemRA cells. Healthy HIV-negative adults with no recently reported acute infections or vaccinations were included as donors. All donors were Caucasian adults living in Nashville, Tennessee, USA. Blood was obtained by leukapheresis, after which PBMCs were separated by Ficoll-Histopaque density gradient centrifugation and cryopreserved in liquid nitrogen vapor phase. Analytical flow cytometry was used to check the purity and quantity of each magnetically sorted T cell population. From each sorted fraction, genomic DNA was isolated and quantified by UV absorbance on a Nanodrop 2000c. V and J are truncated by 2 bases and 9 bases respectively, leaving an intervening sequence of 11 bases. The CDR3 numbers 13 residues from cysteine through phenylalanine. The entry retains the CDR3 DNA only, 39 bases that are in frame from base 1. CDR1 and CDR2 are read off the germline V gene (reference sequence) as MNHEY and SMNVEV.

This TCR was sampled from a man aged 18 to 30 in good health. Some clones in this sample may be carry-over from other donors' samples. Sequencing input: naive CD8+ T cells from PBMCs. The cell subset or site label here, explained by the study, means: CD45RA+CCR7+. This receptor chain uses TRBV27 and TRBJ2-1; no D segment can be confidently identified. At the DNA level, the sequence is TGTGCCAGCAGTTTACCAGTTGCAGGTGAGCAGTTCTTC. This translates into CASSLPVAGEQFF.